A selection of T cell receptor beta chains follows, all from one sample in a study. TCRdb ran MiXCR on the 5' RACE reads and lists one entry per CDR3 protein. The profile shows 40,000 to 65,000 distinct CDR3 sequences, almost 25% of them singletons. The source material was tumor-infiltrating naive CD4+ T cells sorted from the breast tumor. Receptors originate from a female donor with breast cancer. The CDR3 runs from the conserved cysteine through the conserved F or W. A D gene is named only where the DNA matches it firmly. The size entry is marked missing in some rows and otherwise reads once, few, many or a size class.

V	size	J	D	DNA	CDR3
TRBV20-1	many	TRBJ2-5	TRBD1	TGCAGTGTGAGGACAGGCCATCTAGAGACCCAGTACTTC	CSVRTGHLETQYF
TRBV3-1	few	TRBJ2-1	NA	TGTGCCAGCAGCCTGACTAGTGGATCCTACAATGAGCAGTTCTTC	CASSLTSGSYNEQFF
TRBV9	NA	TRBJ2-3	TRBD2	TGTGCCAGCAGCCCTACTAGCGGTGGAGATACGCAGTATTTT	CASSPTSGGDTQYF
TRBV7-2	few	TRBJ2-1	NA	TGTGCCACCGACGGGGGAACCTACAATGAGCAGTTCTTC	CATDGGTYNEQFF
TRBV28	few	TRBJ2-7	NA	TGTGCCAGCAGTTTATTGGGGTCCTGGAACGAGCAGTACTTC	CASSLLGSWNEQYF
TRBV5-1	few	TRBJ1-2	NA	TGCGCCAGCAGCTTCACAGGAACCTCTAACTATGGCTACACCTTC	CASSFTGTSNYGYTF
TRBV20-1	NA	TRBJ2-2	TRBD2	TGCAGTGCCCTTCTAGCGGGGCTTACCGGGGAGCTGTTTTTT	CSALLAGLTGELFF
TRBV5-1	once	TRBJ2-2	NA	TGCGCCGGCAGCTTTGGTTCCCAGAACACCGGGGAGCTGTTTTTT	CAGSFGSQNTGELFF
TRBV7-8	few	TRBJ1-2	NA	TGTGCCAGCAGCTTAGCGAGGGATGGGGTATACACCTTC	CASSLARDGVYTF
TRBV20-1	NA	TRBJ2-7	NA	TGCAGTGCTAGAGAAACCTTGAGGTCCGAGCAGTACTTC	CSARETLRSEQYF
TRBV7-2	few	TRBJ1-2	NA	TGTGCCAGCAGCTTGGGGTGGGGGCAGGGCGAAGGCTACACCTTC	CASSLGWGQGEGYTF
TRBV11-3	few	TRBJ1-2	NA	TGTGCCAGCAGCTCTCTCGGGGGCGATGATGGCTACACCTTC	CASSSLGGDDGYTF
TRBV5-1	NA	TRBJ2-1	TRBD2	TGCGCCAGCAGCCCAAGGGGGCACGGTACTAGCGGGAGCTCCTACAATGAGCAGTTCTTC	CASSPRGHGTSGSSYNEQFF
TRBV12-3/TRBV12-4	few	TRBJ2-1	TRBD1	TGTGCCAGCAGTTTTGGACAGGGGGTTGAGCAGTTCTTC	CASSFGQGVEQFF
TRBV28	NA	TRBJ2-3	NA	TGTGCCAGCAGACAACCCAATTACGCAGATCCGCAGTATTTT	CASRQPNYADPQYF
TRBV24-1	NA	TRBJ2-5	TRBD2	TGTGCCACCAGCCCACGGACTAGCGGGAGACAAGAGACCCAGTACTTC	CATSPRTSGRQETQYF
TRBV12-3/TRBV12-4	few	TRBJ2-3	NA	TGTGCCAGCAGTTTAGTTCCAGATACGCAGTATTTT	CASSLVPDTQYF
TRBV12-3/TRBV12-4	few	TRBJ2-7	NA	TGTGCCAGCAGTTTAAGGCCCTACGAGCAGTACTTC	CASSLRPYEQYF
TRBV20-1	few	TRBJ2-2	NA	TGCAGTGCTAGCCGGGGGCCTTCGAACACCGGGGAGCTGTTTTTT	CSASRGPSNTGELFF
TRBV10-3	NA	TRBJ2-1	TRBD2	TGTGCCATCAGTGGTCTAGCGGGGCATGACAATGAGCAGTTCTTC	CAISGLAGHDNEQFF
TRBV20-1	many	TRBJ2-7	TRBD2	TGTAGTGCTAGAGATCGAAGCGGGGGACTCTACGAGCAGTACTTC	CSARDRSGGLYEQYF
TRBV11-2	NA	TRBJ1-3	NA	TGTGCCAGCAGCTTAGTCCCCGACAACGTATATTTT	CASSLVPDNVYF
TRBV4-3	few	TRBJ2-3	NA	TGCGCCAGCAGCCACGGTACAGATACGCAGTATTTT	CASSHGTDTQYF
TRBV7-9	NA	TRBJ1-3	NA	TGTGCCAGCAGCTTAGGGTCAAACTCTGGAAACACCATATATTTT	CASSLGSNSGNTIYF
TRBV5-1	many	TRBJ2-3	NA	TGCGCCAGCAGCTTGGGCGTCGCAGATACGCAGTATTTT	CASSLGVADTQYF
TRBV6-6	NA	TRBJ2-2	TRBD1	TGTGCCAGCAGTTCCAGGGGGCTGGGCACCGGGGAGCTGTTTTTT	CASSSRGLGTGELFF
TRBV4-2	NA	TRBJ1-5	NA	TGTGCCAGCAGCCAAGAAGCTGAGACACTCCAGCATTTT	CASSQEAETLQHF
TRBV5-1	few	TRBJ2-7	TRBD2	TGCGCCAGCAGCTTGGATTTTACAGCGGGATTACCCTACGAGCAGTACTTC	CASSLDFTAGLPYEQYF
TRBV6-2/TRBV6-3	many	TRBJ2-7	NA	TGTGCCAGCAGTCCTCAAGCCTACGAGCAGTACTTC	CASSPQAYEQYF
TRBV29-1	NA	TRBJ2-7	NA	TGCAGCGTTGAGGGAGCAGACGGCTACGAGCAGTACTTC	CSVEGADGYEQYF
TRBV30	NA	TRBJ2-2	NA	TGTGCCTCCAAGGGGGGAGCTAACACCGGGGAGCTGTTTTTT	CASKGGANTGELFF
TRBV4-2	few	TRBJ1-2	NA	TGTGCCAGCAGCCAAGGGCGACAGATGTATGGCTACACCTTC	CASSQGRQMYGYTF
TRBV3-1	NA	TRBJ1-1	NA	TGTGCCAGCAGCCAAGGGGCGGGCGCGGGCACTGAAGCTTTCTTT	CASSQGAGAGTEAFF
TRBV10-3	NA	TRBJ1-1	NA	TGTGCCTCCAGCGGGATGGGGGGCACTGAAGCTTTCTTT	CASSGMGGTEAFF
TRBV20-1	NA	TRBJ1-2	NA	TGCAGTGCTAGCTCCCAGTCCGGGCATGGCTACACCTTC	CSASSQSGHGYTF
TRBV7-8	NA	TRBJ1-1	NA	TGTGCCAGCAGCGCCCGCCAGGGAGGCAGAAAGGCTTTCTTT	CASSARQGGRKAFF
TRBV7-2	NA	TRBJ2-5	TRBD2	TGTGCCAGCAGCCACACGCTAGCGGGAGGATCTAAAGAGGAGACCCAGTACTTC	CASSHTLAGGSKEETQYF
TRBV2	few	TRBJ2-5	TRBD1	TGTGCCAGCAGTGAGGACAGGGAGACCCAGTACTTC	CASSEDRETQYF
TRBV3-1	NA	TRBJ2-1	NA	TGTGCCAGCAGCCAAGGACTAGCAGGGGATGAGCAGTTCTTC	CASSQGLAGDEQFF
TRBV7-2	NA	TRBJ2-3	NA	TGTGCCGGCAGCTCGTTCGCAGATACGCAGTATTTT	CAGSSFADTQYF
TRBV13	NA	TRBJ2-5	NA	TGTGCCAGCAGCTTACCGGCAGGGTTCATTCTATCAGAGACCCAGTACTTC	CASSLPAGFILSETQYF
TRBV29-1	NA	TRBJ1-5	TRBD1	TGCAGCGTAGGGGACAGGGTCAATCAGCCCCAGCATTTT	CSVGDRVNQPQHF
TRBV5-1	few	TRBJ2-7	NA	TGCGCCAGCAGCTTGGTAGGCTCTGTAACCTACGAGCAGTACTTC	CASSLVGSVTYEQYF
TRBV7-8	few	TRBJ1-1	NA	TGTGCCAGCAGCTTAGCATTCGAGAAAGCTTTCTTT	CASSLAFEKAFF
TRBV5-1	many	TRBJ1-6	TRBD1	TGCGCCAGCAGCAAGACGACAGGGTCTGAGAATTCACCCCTCCACTTT	CASSKTTGSENSPLHF
TRBV20-1	NA	TRBJ1-1	NA	TGCAGTGCTAGCCATCGGAGGGGCTCAAAGAGGGCTTTCTTT	CSASHRRGSKRAFF
TRBV28	NA	TRBJ1-2	TRBD1	TGTGCCAGCTACCGGGGACAGGGGAGCTACACCTTC	CASYRGQGSYTF
TRBV9	NA	TRBJ1-2	TRBD1	TGTGCCAGCAGCGCCAATACAGGGGGCTATGGCTACACCTTC	CASSANTGGYGYTF
TRBV5-1	few	TRBJ2-7	NA	TGCGCCAGCAGCCTCGACAGAAACTACGAGCAGTACTTC	CASSLDRNYEQYF
TRBV7-2	few	TRBJ2-7	NA	TGTGCCAGCAGCTTTAGACCCCCAAGGCAATACGAGCAGTACTTC	CASSFRPPRQYEQYF
TRBV5-1	few	TRBJ1-2	NA	TGCGCCAGCGCCCCCCCCGGGGTCGGCTATGGCTACACCTTC	CASAPPGVGYGYTF
TRBV5-1	NA	TRBJ2-3	TRBD1	TGCGCCAGCAGCTTCCGAAACAGGACAGGACCCCCTTACACGCAGTATTTT	CASSFRNRTGPPYTQYF
TRBV5-1	NA	TRBJ1-3	NA	TGCGCCAGCAGCATCGGGACATCTGGAAACACCATATATTTT	CASSIGTSGNTIYF
TRBV6-6	NA	TRBJ1-4	NA	TGTGCCAGCAGTTATTTAACAACGGGAGGGGAAAAACTGTTTTTT	CASSYLTTGGEKLFF
TRBV12-3/TRBV12-4	NA	TRBJ2-2	TRBD2	TGTGCCAGCACCCCAGCGGGGTCCCATCGGGAGCTGTTTTTT	CASTPAGSHRELFF
TRBV6-5	NA	TRBJ1-3	TRBD1	TGTGCCAGCAGCCCCAGGACAGGGGGTGACCACGCCATATATTTT	CASSPRTGGDHAIYF
TRBV28	NA	TRBJ1-5	TRBD1	TGTGCCAGCAGTATAATGACAGGGCGCAATCAGCCCCAGCATTTT	CASSIMTGRNQPQHF
TRBV12-3/TRBV12-4	few	TRBJ1-5	NA	TGTGCCAGCAGTCCGGGACGAGGTCGAGGGATTGCCCAGCATTTT	CASSPGRGRGIAQHF
TRBV18	few	TRBJ1-6	NA	TGTGCCAGCTCGGCGGCTATATTAATGGATTCACCCCTCCACTTT	CASSAAILMDSPLHF